The 10 T cell receptor beta chains in this list originate from one sample, sequenced in a study of T cell responses to AZD1222 COVID-19 vaccine. Using immunoSEQ multiplex PCR, the repertoire was profiled, and TCRdb retains in-frame clones only, with some absent. There are roughly 250,000 clones in the sample; more than 80% occur only once, and less than 0.6% lies in the top ten. The material was peripheral blood, obtained on day 0 of AZD1222 vaccination. Receptors were obtained from an adult in good health.

This clone was picked up one time. The V and J genes are TRBV2 and TRBJ1-5, with TRBD1 identical over 7 bases. The germline V gene encodes CDR1 SNHLY and CDR2 FYNNEI. This CDR3 is built from 13 residues. V lost 4 bases to trimming and J lost 7 bases; unmatched junction nucleotides: 4. In DNA form, the CDR3 reads TGTGCCAGCAGTGGGACAGGCGGGCAGCCCCAGCATTTT. This codes for CASSGTGGQPQHF.

The rearrangement uses TRBV9 and TRBJ1-2, with a possible D match to TRBD1 (6 bases). CDR1 SGDLS and CDR2 YYNGEE come from the germline V gene. CDR3 length equals 12 residues. V shed 4 bases and J shed 9 bases, with 13 bases lying between them. The chain's CDR3 is CASSFQRGSYTF. The CDR3 bases are TGTGCCAGCAGCTTTCAAAGGGGGAGCTACACCTTC.

The V call is TRBV28, the J call TRBJ2-2, with 12 positions matching TRBD1. CDR3 size: 16 residues. J was trimmed by 6 bases and V by 5 bases; bases with no gene match: 7. Germline V lookup: CDR1 MDHEN, CDR2 SYDVKM. The CDR3: CASSVGTGGLSGELFF. The CDR3 nucleotides are TGTGCCAGCAGTGTAGGGACAGGGGGCCTCTCCGGGGAGCTGTTTTTT.

This clone was seen only once. This sequence joins TRBV9 and TRBJ2-3, with 15 bases lining up with TRBD2. The length of the CDR3 is 18 residues. V lost 3 bases, J lost 2 bases, and 7 bases stayed unmatched. Germline V lookup: CDR1 SGDLS, CDR2 YYNGEE. The CDR3 DNA is TGTGCCAGCAGCGGAACAGGGACTAGCGGGGGGTCCACAGATACGCAGTATTTT. Translated: CASSGTGTSGGSTDTQYF.

The J gene is TRBJ2-1, the V gene TRBV9; D is uncertain. Germline-derived CDR1 and CDR2 are SGDLS and YYNGEE. The V end lost 4 bases, the J end lost 0 bases, and 11 bases lay between the germline ends. This CDR3 is built from 15 residues. CDR3 loop: CASSPIGPSYNEQFF. The CDR3 DNA reads TGTGCCAGCAGCCCCATCGGCCCCTCCTACAATGAGCAGTTCTTC.

The chain has TRBV21-1 and TRBJ1-1; the table's D gene call, TRBD1, was not cross checked with the DNA. TRBV21-1 is listed as a pseudogene. The CDR3 has 14 residues. CDR3 DNA sequence: TGTGCCAGCAGCAATCGACAGGGGAGCACTGAAGCTTTCTTT. Translating gives CASSNRQGSTEAFF.

The chain combines TRBV19 with TRBJ2-3, with D possibly being TRBD1 (6 bases). Germline V lookup: CDR1 LNHDA, CDR2 SQIVND (reference sequence). This CDR3 has 14 amino acids. With 6 bases removed from V and 7 bases from J, the gap between germline ends came to 17 bases. In DNA, the CDR3 is TGTGCCAGTAGACCGGGACACCGACGGAATACGCAGTATTTT. Translated: CASRPGHRRNTQYF.

The chain links TRBV5-4 to TRBJ2-1; TRBD2 matches 7 bases. The CDR3 totals 15 residues. The V segment lost 4 bases and the J segment 4 bases; nucleotides outside the gene matches: 8. The V gene's germline CDR1 is SGHNT and CDR2 YYREEE (reference sequence). CDR3 residues: CASSASGKKYNEQFF. The CDR3 region has the DNA TGTGCCAGCAGCGCAAGCGGGAAGAAGTACAATGAGCAGTTCTTC.

The rearrangement joins TRBV7-8 to TRBJ2-7; 11 bases agree with TRBD2. The trim removed 2 bases at V and 0 bases at J, leaving 6 bases unmatched. CDR1 is SGHVS and CDR2 is FQNEAQ in the germline V gene. This CDR3 spans 17 amino acids. CDR3 DNA sequence: TGTGCCAGCAGCTTAAGTACTAGCGGGGGAACCTCCTACGAGCAGTACTTC. This codes for CASSLSTSGGTSYEQYF.

This clone was recorded only once. The gene calls are TRBV30 and TRBJ1-1; D ambiguous. V shed 0 bases and J shed 4 bases, with 15 bases lying between them. This CDR3 has 15 amino acids. The germline gives CDR1 GTSNPN, CDR2 SVGIG (reference sequence). CDR3 protein: CAWSVKEGLGTEAFF. CDR3 in DNA: TGTGCCTGGAGTGTAAAGGAAGGGCTGGGCACTGAAGCTTTCTTT.